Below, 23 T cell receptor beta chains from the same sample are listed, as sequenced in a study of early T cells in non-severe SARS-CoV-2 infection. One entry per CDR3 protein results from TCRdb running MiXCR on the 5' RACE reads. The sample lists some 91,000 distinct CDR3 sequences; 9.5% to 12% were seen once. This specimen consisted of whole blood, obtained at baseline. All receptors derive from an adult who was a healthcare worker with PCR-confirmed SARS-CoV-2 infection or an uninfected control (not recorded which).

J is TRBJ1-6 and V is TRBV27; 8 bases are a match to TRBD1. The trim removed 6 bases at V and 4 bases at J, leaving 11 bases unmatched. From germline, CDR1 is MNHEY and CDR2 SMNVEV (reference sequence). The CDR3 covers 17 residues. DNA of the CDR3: TGTGCCAGCAGCCCGAGACAGGGGATGCTTTATAATTCACCCCTCCACTTT. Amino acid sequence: CASSPRQGMLYNSPLHF.

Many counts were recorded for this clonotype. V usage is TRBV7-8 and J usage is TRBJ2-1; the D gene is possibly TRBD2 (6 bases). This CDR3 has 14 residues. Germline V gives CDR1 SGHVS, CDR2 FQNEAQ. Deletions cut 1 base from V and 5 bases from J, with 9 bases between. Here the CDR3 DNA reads TGTGCCAGCAGCTTAGTTGGCGGGGACAATGAGCAGTTCTTC. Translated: CASSLVGGDNEQFF.

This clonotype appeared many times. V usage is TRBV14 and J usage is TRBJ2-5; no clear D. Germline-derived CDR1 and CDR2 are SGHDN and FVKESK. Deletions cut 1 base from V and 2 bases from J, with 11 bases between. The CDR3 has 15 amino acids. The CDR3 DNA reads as TGTGCCAGCAGCCAAGGTCTTGGCAGGCAAGAGACCCAGTACTTC. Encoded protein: CASSQGLGRQETQYF.

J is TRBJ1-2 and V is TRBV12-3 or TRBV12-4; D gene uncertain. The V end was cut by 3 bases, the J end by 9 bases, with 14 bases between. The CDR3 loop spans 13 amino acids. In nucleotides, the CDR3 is TGTGCCAGCAGTTTCACTGCAAGGGATCGCTACACCTTC. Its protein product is CASSFTARDRYTF.

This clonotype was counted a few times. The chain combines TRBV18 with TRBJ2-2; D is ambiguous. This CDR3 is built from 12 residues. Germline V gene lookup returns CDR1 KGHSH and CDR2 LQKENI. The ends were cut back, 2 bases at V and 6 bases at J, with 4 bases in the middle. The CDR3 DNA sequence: TGTGCCAGCTCACCAATGTCCGGGGAGCTGTTTTTT. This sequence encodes CASSPMSGELFF.

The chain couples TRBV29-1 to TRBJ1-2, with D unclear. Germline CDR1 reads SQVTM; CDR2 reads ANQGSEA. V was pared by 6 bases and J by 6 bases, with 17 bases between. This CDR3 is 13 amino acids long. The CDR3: CSVIPGSRNGYTF. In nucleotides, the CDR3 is TGCAGCGTCATCCCGGGGAGTAGGAATGGCTACACCTTC. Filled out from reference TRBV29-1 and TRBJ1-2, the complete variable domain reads SAVISQKPSRDICQRGTSLTIQCQVDSQVTMMFWYRQQPGQSLTLIATANQGSEATYESGFVIDKFPISRPNLTFSTLTVSNMSPEDSSIYLCSVIPGSRNGYTFGSGTRLTVV.

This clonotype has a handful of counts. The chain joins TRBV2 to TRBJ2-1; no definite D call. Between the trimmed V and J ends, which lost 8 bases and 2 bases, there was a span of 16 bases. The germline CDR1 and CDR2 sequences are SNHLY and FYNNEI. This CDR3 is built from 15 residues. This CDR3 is CASEQIPSTYNEQFF. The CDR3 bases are TGTGCCAGCGAGCAAATTCCCTCAACCTACAATGAGCAGTTCTTC.

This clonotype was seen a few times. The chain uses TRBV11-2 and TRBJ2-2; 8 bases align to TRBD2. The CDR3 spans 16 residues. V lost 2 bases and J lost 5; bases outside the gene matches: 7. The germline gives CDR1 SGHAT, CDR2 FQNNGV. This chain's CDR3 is CASSLLSGRGTGELFF. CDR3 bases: TGTGCCAGCAGCTTATTGAGCGGGAGAGGTACCGGGGAGCTGTTTTTT.

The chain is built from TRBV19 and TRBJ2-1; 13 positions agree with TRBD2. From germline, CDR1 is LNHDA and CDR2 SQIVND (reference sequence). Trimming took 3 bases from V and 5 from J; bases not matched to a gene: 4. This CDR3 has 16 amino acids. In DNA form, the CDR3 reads TGTGCCAGTAGTATCGGACTAGCGGGAGTGGACAATGAGCAGTTCTTC. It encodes CASSIGLAGVDNEQFF.

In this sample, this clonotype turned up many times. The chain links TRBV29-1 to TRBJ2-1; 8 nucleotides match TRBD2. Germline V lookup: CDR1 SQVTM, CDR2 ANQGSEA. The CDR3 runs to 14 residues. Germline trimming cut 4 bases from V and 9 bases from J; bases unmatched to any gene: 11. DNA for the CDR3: TGCAGCGTTGGGACGGGAGGGGGGATGAGTGAGCAGTTCTTC. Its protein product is CSVGTGGGMSEQFF.

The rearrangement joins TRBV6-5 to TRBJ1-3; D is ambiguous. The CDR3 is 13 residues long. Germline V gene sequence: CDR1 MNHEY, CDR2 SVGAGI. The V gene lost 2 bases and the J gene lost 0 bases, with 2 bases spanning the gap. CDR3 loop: CASSYDSGNTIYF. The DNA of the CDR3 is TGTGCCAGCAGTTACGACTCTGGAAACACCATATATTTT.

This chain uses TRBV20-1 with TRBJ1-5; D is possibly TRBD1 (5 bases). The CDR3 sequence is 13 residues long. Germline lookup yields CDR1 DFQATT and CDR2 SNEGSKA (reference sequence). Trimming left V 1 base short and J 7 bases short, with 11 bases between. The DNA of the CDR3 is TGCAGTGCTAGAGGCAGCCAGGGACAGCCCCAGCATTTT. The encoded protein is CSARGSQGQPQHF.

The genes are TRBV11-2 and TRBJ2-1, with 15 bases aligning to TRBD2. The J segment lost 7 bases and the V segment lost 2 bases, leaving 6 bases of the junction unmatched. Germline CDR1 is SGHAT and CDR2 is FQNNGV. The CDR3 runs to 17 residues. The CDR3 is CASSLNLGLAGGNEQFF. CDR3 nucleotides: TGTGCCAGCAGCTTAAACCTCGGACTAGCGGGGGGGAATGAGCAGTTCTTC.

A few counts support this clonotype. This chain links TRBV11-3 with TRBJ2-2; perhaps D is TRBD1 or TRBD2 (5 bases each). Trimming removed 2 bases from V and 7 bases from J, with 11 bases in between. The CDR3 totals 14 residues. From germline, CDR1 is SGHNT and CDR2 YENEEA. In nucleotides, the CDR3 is TGTGCCAGCAGCTTAACACGGGGCGGCGGGGAGCTGTTTTTT. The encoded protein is CASSLTRGGGELFF.

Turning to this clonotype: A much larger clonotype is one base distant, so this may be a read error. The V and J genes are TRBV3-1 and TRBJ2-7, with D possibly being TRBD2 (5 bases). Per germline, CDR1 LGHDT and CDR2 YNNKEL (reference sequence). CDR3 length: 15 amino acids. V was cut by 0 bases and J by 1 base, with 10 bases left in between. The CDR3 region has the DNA TGTGCCAGCAGCCAAGACTTAGCGACATCCTACGAGCAGTACTTC. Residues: CASSQDLATSYEQYF.

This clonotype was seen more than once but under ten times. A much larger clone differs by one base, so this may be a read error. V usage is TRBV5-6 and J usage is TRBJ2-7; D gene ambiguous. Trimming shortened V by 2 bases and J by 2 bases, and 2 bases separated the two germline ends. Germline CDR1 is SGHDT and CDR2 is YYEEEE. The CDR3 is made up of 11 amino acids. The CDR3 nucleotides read TGTGCCAGCAGCTTCACCTACGAGCAGTACTTC. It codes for CASSFTYEQYF.

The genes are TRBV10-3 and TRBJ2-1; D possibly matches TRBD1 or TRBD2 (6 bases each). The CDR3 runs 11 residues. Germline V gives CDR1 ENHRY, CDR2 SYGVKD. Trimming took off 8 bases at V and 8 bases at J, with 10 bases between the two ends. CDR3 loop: CAIGGGHEQFF. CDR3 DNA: TGTGCCATCGGAGGGGGTCATGAGCAGTTCTTC.

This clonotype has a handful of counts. The CDR3 region is CSAKQGFGSTGELFF. The CDR3 coding sequence is TGCAGTGCTAAACAGGGGTTCGGGAGCACCGGGGAGCTGTTTTTT. The chain links TRBV20-1 to TRBJ2-2, with D maybe TRBD1 (7 bases). Deletions cut 4 bases from V and 4 bases from J, with 16 bases between. This CDR3 has 15 residues. CDR1 DFQATT and CDR2 SNEGSKA come from the germline V gene (reference sequence).

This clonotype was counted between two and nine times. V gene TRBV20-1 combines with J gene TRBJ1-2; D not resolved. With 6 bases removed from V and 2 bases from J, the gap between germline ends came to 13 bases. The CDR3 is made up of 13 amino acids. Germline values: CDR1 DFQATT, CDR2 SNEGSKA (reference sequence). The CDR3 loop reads CSALGIGNYGYTF. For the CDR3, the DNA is TGCAGTGCCCTTGGTATTGGAAACTATGGCTACACCTTC.

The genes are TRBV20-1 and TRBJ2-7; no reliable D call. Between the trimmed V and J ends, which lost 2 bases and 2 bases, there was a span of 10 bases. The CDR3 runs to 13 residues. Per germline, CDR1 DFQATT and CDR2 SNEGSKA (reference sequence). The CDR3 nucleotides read TGCAGTGCTAGACCGCTTAACACCTACGAGCAGTACTTC. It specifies CSARPLNTYEQYF.

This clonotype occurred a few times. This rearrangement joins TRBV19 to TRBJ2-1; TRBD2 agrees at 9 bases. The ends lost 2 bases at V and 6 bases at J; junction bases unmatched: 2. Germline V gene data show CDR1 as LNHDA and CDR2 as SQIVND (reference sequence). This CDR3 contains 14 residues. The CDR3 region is CASSILAGPNEQFF. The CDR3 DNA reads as TGTGCCAGTAGTATACTAGCGGGGCCCAATGAGCAGTTCTTC.

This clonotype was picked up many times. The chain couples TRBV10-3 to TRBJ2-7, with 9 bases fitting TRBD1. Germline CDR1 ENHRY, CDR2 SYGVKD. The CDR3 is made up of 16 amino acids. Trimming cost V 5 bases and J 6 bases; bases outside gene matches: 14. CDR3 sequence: CAISPPPGQGLPEQYF. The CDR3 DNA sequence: TGTGCCATCAGTCCACCCCCGGGACAGGGTCTTCCCGAGCAGTACTTC.

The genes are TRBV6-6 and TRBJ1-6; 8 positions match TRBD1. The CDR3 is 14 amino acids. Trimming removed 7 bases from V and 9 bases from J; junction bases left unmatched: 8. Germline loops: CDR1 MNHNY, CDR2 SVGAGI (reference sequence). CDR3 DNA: TGTGCCAGCACCCCGGACAGGGCCGGTTCACCCCTCCACTTT. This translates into CASTPDRAGSPLHF.